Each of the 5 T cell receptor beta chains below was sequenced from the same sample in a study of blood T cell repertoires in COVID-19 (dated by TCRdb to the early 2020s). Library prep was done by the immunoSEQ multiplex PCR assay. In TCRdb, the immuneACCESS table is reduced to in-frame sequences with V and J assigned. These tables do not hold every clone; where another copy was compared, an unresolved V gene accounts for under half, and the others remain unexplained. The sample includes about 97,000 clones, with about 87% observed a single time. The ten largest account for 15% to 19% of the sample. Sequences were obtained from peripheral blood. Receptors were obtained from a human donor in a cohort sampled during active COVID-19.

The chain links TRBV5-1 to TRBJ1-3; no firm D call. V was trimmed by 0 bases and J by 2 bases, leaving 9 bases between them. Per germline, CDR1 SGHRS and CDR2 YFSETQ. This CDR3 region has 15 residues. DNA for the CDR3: TGCGCCAGCAGCTTGGCCGGGGTGCCTGGAAACACCATATATTTT. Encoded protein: CASSLAGVPGNTIYF. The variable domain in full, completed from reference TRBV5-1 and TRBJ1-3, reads KAGVTQTPRYLIKTRGQQVTLSCSPISGHRSVSWYQQTPGQGLQFLFEYFSETQRNKGNFPGRFSGRQFSNSRSEMNVSTLELGDSALYLCASSLAGVPGNTIYFGEGSWLTVV.

CDR3 sequence: CASSWAQGHEQFF. CDR3 nucleotide sequence: TGTGCCAGCAGCTGGGCACAGGGGCATGAGCAGTTCTTC. The gene calls are TRBV7-2 and TRBJ2-1; TRBD1 agrees at 7 bases. J was trimmed by 8 bases and V by 4 bases; bases with no gene match: 5. The CDR3 spans 13 residues. Germline V gives CDR1 SGHTA, CDR2 FQGNSA.

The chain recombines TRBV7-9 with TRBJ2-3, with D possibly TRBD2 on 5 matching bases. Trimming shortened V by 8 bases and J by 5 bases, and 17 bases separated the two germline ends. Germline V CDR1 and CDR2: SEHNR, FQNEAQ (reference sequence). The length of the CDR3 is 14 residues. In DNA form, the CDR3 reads TGTGCCAGCTCCTTAGCCTTAGCGCTAGATACGCAGTATTTT. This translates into CASSLALALDTQYF.

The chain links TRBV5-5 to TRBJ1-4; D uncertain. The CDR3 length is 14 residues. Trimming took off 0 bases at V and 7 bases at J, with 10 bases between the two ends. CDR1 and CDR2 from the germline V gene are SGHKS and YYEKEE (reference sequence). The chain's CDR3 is CASSLAAGREKLFF. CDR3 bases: TGTGCCAGCAGCTTGGCCGCAGGCCGTGAAAAACTGTTTTTT.

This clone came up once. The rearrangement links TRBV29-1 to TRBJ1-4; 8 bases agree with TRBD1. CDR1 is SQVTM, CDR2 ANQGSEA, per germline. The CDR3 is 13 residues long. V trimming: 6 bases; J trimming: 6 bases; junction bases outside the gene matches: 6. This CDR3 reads CSVGRGLDEKLFF. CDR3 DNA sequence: TGCAGCGTGGGCAGGGGGCTAGATGAAAAACTGTTTTTT. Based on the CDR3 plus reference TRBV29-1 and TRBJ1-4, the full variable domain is SAVISQKPSRDICQRGTSLTIQCQVDSQVTMMFWYRQQPGQSLTLIATANQGSEATYESGFVIDKFPISRPNLTFSTLTVSNMSPEDSSIYLCSVGRGLDEKLFFGSGTQLSVL.